This T cell receptor beta chain came from a study of blood T cell repertoires in COVID-19. TCRdb keeps only in-frame clones here, not all; method: immunoSEQ multiplex PCR. The top ten clones hold about 1.7% of a sample with under 250,000 clones, roughly 86% of them seen once. Input material: peripheral blood. The sequence derives from a woman aged 60-70 years who had recovered from COVID-19.

CDR3 residues: CASSPTSGGPRGTQYF. The CDR3 DNA sequence: TGTGCCAGCTCACCAACTAGCGGGGGCCCCAGGGGTACGCAGTATTTT. The J gene is TRBJ2-3, the V gene TRBV18; 11 bases match TRBD2. Germline CDR1 is KGHSH and CDR2 is LQKENI. The CDR3 totals 16 residues. V lost 2 bases, J lost 8 bases, and 9 bases stayed unmatched.